These T cell receptor beta chains were read from a single sample in a study of T-cell reconstitution after alpha-beta-depleted transplantation in children. TCRdb recomputed calls from the PCR reads with MiXCR, one row per CDR3 protein. The sample carries almost 250,000 distinct CDR3 sequences, roughly a quarter recorded once. The specimen was PBMCs, collected before TCRalphabeta/CD19-depleted stem cell transplant. The receptors shown here come from a girl aged 2-10 years with Fanconi anemia, due to receive a stem cell transplant. The CDR3 runs from the conserved cysteine through the conserved F or W. Fields, in order: D gene, CDR3 length, V gene, CDR3 protein. The D gene is left open where the match is weak.

TRBD2 | 14 | TRBV18 | CASSPRLAGYEQYF
. | 13 | TRBV29-1 | CSVGTDRADTQYF
TRBD2 | 19 | TRBV5-1 | CASSLGLAGRAHSSYEQYF
TRBD1 | 15 | TRBV20-1 | CSARGNRGHTDTQYF
. | 14 | TRBV29-1 | CSVGARFPQETQYF
. | 11 | TRBV20-1 | CSTGWRNEQYF
TRBD2 | 8 | TRBV29-1 | CSVTGGFF
TRBD2 | 15 | TRBV6-2/TRBV6-3 | CASTETSGGTGELFF
. | 15 | TRBV12-3/TRBV12-4 | CASSFYAGRTYEQYF
TRBD1 | 15 | TRBV5-1 | CASSSPGQGHYEQYF
TRBD1 | 16 | TRBV24-1 | CATADRGGGNTGELFF
. | 12 | TRBV29-1 | CSVAGGAYEQYF
. | 13 | TRBV20-1 | CSAGSSSYNEQFF
. | 14 | TRBV29-1 | CSVEYGTLTDTQYF
. | 14 | TRBV27 | CASSLRESSYEQYF
. | 13 | TRBV29-1 | CSSRQDGPYEQYF
TRBD2 | 18 | TRBV4-2 | CASSQDPKTSVITDTQYF
TRBD2 | 13 | TRBV20-1 | CSARPSTGGEQYF
. | 12 | TRBV20-1 | CSEGAVQETQYF
TRBD2 | 18 | TRBV7-3 | CASSHPGLGLSGANVLTF
. | 16 | TRBV23-1 | CASSRYSLNHQETQYF
. | 15 | TRBV7-2 | CASSLGITFTDTQYF
TRBD1 | 19 | TRBV12-3/TRBV12-4 | CASCLGQLRGEGRTDTQYF
. | 12 | TRBV7-8 | CASSPERDTQYF
. | 14 | TRBV25-1 | CASSDRSSYNEQFF
TRBD2 | 12 | TRBV29-1 | CSLLAGGNEQFF
. | 13 | TRBV18 | CVSSPPGSNEQYF
TRBD2 | 17 | TRBV6-5 | CASSYLLSGRASETQYF
. | 18 | TRBV11-2 | CASSRDPHDFTNTGELFF
. | 12 | TRBV6-6 | CASSLAGNTIYF
. | 14 | TRBV28 | CASSLRLAKNIQYF
TRBD1 | 14 | TRBV4-1 | CASSRTGKNTEAFF
. | 13 | TRBV5-1 | CASSLGSSYGYTF
. | 12 | TRBV20-1 | CSALLRTDTQYF
. | 11 | TRBV20-1 | CSASRADTQYF
TRBD2 | 12 | TRBV20-1 | CSAISGEETQYF
TRBD2 | 16 | TRBV5-1 | CASRAGTSGSLYEQYF
TRBD2 | 18 | TRBV12-3/TRBV12-4 | CASSLEEREGLSTDTQYF
. | 13 | TRBV28 | CASSPTAGDTQYF
. | 15 | TRBV29-1 | CSVRRLVEVYETQYF
TRBD1 | 13 | TRBV29-1 | CSADGQGARGQFF
TRBD1 | 17 | TRBV28 | CASSLSPRQGYAYEQYF
. | 11 | TRBV28 | CASSLGGRQFF
. | 14 | TRBV12-3/TRBV12-4 | CASSLVRNTGELFF
TRBD1 | 14 | TRBV20-1 | CSATGQGSNQPQHF
. | 16 | TRBV6-2/TRBV6-3 | CASRRPSGSSSYEQYF
. | 14 | TRBV15 | CATRFGANTGELFF
. | 15 | TRBV5-1 | CASSPAGPNSDTQYF
. | 15 | TRBV10-3 | CAISDSRQSSYEQYF
TRBD2 | 15 | TRBV20-1 | CSASGRGTSGAEQYF